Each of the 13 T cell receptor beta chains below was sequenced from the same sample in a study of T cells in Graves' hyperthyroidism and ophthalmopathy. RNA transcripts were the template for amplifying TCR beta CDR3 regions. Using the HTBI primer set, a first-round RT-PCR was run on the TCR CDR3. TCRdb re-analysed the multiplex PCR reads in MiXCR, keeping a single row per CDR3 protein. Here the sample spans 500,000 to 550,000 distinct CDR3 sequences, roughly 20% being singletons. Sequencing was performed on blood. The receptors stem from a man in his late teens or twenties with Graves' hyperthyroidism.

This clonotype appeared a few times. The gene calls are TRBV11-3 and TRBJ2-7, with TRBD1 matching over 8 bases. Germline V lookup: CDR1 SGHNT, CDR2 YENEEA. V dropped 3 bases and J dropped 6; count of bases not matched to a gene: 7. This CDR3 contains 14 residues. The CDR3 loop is CASSFGTGDLEQYF. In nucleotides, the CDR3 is TGTGCCAGCAGCTTTGGGACAGGAGACCTCGAGCAGTACTTC.

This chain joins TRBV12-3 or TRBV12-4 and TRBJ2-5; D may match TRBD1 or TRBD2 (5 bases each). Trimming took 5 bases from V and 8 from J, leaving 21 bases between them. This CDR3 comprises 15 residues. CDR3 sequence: CASSRDRSRMGTQYF. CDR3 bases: TGTGCCAGCAGTCGGGACCGATCCCGTATGGGTACCCAGTACTTC.

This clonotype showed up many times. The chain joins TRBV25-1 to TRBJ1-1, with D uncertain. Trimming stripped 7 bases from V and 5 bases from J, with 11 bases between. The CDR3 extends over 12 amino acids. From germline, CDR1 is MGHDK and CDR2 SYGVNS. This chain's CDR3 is CASTRTGTEAFF. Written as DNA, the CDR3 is TGTGCCAGCACCCGTACGGGGACTGAAGCTTTCTTT.

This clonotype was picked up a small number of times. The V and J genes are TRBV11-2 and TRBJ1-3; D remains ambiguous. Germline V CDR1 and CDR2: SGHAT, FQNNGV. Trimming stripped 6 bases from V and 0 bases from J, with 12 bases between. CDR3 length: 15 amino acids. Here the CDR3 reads CASRSVSISGNTIYF. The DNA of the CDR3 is TGTGCCAGCAGGAGTGTGTCGATCTCTGGAAACACCATATATTTT.

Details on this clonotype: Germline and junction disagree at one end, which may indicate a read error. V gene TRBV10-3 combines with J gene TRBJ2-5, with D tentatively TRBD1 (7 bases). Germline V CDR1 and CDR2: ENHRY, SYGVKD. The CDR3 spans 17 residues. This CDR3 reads CATSESERQGGRETQYF. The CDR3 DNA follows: TGTGCCACCAGTGAGTCCGAACGGCAGGGGGGTCGAGAGACCCAGTACTTC.

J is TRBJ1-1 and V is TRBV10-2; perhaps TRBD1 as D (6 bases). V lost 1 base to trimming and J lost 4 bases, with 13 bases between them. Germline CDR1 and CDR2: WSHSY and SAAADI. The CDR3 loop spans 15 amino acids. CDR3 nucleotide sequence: TGCGCCAGCAGTGAGTTGGAAGGGGGTAGCACTGAAGCTTTCTTT. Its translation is CASSELEGGSTEAFF.

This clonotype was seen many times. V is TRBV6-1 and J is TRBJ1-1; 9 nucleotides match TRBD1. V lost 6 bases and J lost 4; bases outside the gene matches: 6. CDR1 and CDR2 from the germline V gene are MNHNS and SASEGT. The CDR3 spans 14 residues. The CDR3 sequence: CASSRPDRGTEAFF. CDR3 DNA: TGTGCCAGCAGCAGACCGGACAGGGGCACTGAAGCTTTCTTT.

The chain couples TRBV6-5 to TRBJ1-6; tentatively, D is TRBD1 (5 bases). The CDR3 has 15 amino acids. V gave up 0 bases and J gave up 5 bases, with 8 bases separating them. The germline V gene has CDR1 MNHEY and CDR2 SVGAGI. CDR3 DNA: TGTGCCAGCAGTTACTCGGGACGGAATAATTCACCCCTCCACTTT. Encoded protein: CASSYSGRNNSPLHF.

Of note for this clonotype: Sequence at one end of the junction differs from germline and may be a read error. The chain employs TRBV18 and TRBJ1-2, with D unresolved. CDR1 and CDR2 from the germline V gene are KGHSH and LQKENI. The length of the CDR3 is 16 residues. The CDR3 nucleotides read TGTGCCAGCTCAAAGGCCCCTGGGGATACCATCTATGGCTACGCCTTC. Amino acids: CASSKAPGDTIYGYAF.

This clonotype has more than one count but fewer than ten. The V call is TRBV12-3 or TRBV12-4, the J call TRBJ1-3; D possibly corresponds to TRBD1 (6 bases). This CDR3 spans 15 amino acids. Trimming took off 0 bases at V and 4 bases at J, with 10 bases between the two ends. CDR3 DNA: TGTGCCAGCAGTTTAGCGACAGGAACCGGAAACACCATATATTTT. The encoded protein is CASSLATGTGNTIYF.

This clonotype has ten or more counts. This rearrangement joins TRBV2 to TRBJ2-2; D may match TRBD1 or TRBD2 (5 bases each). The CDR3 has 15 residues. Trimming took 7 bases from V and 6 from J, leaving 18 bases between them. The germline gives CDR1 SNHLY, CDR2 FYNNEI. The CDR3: CASKGIEGSSGELFF. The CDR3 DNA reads TGTGCCAGCAAGGGGATTGAGGGATCCTCCGGGGAGCTGTTTTTT.

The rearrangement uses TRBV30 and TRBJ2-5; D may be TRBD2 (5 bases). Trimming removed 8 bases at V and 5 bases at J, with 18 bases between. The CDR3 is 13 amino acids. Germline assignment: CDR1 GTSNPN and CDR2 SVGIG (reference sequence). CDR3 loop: CAHRSRGWETQYF. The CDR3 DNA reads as TGTGCCCACCGGTCCCGCGGGTGGGAGACCCAGTACTTC.

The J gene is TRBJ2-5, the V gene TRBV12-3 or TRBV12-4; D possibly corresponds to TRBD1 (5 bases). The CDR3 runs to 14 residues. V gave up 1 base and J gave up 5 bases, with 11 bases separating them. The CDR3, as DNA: TGTGCCAGCAGTTTAGAAGGGGTTGAGGAGACCCAGTACTTC. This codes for CASSLEGVEETQYF.